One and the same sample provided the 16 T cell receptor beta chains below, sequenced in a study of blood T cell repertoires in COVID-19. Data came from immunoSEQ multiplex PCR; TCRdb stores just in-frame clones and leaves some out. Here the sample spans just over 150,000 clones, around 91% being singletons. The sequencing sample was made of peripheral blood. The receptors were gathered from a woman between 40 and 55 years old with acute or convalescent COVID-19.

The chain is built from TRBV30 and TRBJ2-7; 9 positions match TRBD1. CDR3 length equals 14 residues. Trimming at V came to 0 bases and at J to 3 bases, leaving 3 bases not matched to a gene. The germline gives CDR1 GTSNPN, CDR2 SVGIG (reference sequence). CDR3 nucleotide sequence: TGTGCCTGGAGTGTACCGGGACAGGGCTACGAGCAGTACTTC. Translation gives CAWSVPGQGYEQYF.

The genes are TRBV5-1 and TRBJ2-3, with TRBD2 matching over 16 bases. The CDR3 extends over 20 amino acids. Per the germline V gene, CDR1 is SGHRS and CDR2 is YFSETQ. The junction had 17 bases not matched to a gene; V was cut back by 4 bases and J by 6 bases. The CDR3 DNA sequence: TGCGCCAGCAGCCCAGGGACTAGCGGGAGGGCCCCTCTAGGTTCGGATACGCAGTATTTT. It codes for CASSPGTSGRAPLGSDTQYF.

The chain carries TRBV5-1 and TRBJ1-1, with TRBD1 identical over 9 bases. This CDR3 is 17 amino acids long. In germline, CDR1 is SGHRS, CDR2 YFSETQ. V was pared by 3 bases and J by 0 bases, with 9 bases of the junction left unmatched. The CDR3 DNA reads TGCGCCAGCAGCTCGGACAGGGGAAAACAAATGAACACTGAAGCTTTCTTT. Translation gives CASSSDRGKQMNTEAFF.

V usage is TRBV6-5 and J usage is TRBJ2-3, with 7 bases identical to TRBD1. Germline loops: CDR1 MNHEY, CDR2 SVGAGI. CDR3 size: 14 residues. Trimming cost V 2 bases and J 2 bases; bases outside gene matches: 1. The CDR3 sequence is CASSYGTATDTQYF. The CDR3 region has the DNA TGTGCCAGCAGTTACGGGACAGCCACAGATACGCAGTATTTT.

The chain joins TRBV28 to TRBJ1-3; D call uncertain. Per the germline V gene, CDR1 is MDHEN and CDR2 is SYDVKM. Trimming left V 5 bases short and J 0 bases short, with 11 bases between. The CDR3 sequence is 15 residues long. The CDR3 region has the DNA TGTGCCAGCAGTCCCCGCGTATACTCTGGAAACACCATATATTTT. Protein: CASSPRVYSGNTIYF.

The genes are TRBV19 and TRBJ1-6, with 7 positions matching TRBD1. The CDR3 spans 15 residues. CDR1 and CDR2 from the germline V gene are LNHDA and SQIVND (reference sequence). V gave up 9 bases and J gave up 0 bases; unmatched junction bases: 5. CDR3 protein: CASGPGGSYNSPLHF. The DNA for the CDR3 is TGTGCCAGCGGACCAGGGGGCTCCTATAATTCACCCCTCCACTTT.

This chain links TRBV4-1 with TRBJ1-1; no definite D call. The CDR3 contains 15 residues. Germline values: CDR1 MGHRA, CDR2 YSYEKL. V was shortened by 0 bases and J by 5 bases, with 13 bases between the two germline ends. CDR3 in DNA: TGCGCCAGCAGCCAAGAGACGGCCAGGAGGACTGAAGCTTTCTTT. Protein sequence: CASSQETARRTEAFF.

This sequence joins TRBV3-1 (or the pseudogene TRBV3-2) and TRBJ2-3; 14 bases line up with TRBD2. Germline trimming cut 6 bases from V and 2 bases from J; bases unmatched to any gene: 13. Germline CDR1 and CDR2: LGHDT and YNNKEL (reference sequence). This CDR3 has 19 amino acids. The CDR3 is CASRDRGTSGGTNTDTQYF. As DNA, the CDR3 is TGTGCCAGCAGGGACCGCGGGACTAGCGGGGGAACAAACACAGATACGCAGTATTTT.

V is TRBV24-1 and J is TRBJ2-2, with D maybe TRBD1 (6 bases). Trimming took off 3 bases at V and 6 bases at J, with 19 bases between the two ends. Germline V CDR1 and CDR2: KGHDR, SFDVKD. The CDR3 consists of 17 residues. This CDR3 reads CATSDPQNTGSSGELFF. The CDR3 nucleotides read TGTGCCACCAGTGATCCACAAAATACAGGGTCGTCCGGGGAGCTGTTTTTT.

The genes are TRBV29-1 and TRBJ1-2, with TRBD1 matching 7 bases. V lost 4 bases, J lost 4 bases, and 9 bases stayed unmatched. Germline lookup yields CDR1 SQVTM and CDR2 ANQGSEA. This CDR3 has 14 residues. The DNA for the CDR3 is TGCAGCGTTGGGGGCGCAGGGGGAGGCTATGGCTACACCTTC. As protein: CSVGGAGGGYGYTF. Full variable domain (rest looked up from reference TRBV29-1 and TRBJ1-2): SAVISQKPSRDICQRGTSLTIQCQVDSQVTMMFWYRQQPGQSLTLIATANQGSEATYESGFVIDKFPISRPNLTFSTLTVSNMSPEDSSIYLCSVGGAGGGYGYTFGSGTRLTVV.

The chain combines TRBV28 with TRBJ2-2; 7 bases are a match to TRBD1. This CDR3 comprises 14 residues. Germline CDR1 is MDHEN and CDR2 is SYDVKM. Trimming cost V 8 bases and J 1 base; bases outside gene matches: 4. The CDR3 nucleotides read TGTGCCAGCTGGGGACAGCTGAACACCGGGGAGCTGTTTTTT. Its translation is CASWGQLNTGELFF. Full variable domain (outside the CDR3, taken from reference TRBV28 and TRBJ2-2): DVKVTQSSRYLVKRTGEKVFLECVQDMDHENMFWYRQDPGLGLRLIYFSYDVKMKEKGDIPEGYSVSREKKERFSLILESASTNQTSMYLCASWGQLNTGELFFGEGSRLTVL.

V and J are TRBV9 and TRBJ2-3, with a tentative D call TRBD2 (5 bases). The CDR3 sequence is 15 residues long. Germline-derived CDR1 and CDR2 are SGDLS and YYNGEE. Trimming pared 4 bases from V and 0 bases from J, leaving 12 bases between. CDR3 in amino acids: CASSSSAISTDTQYF. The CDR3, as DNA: TGTGCCAGCAGCAGTAGCGCTATTAGCACAGATACGCAGTATTTT.

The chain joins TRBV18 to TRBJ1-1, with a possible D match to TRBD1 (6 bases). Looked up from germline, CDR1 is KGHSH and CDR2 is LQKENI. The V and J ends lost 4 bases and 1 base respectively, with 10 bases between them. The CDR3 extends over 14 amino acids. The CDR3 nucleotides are TGTGCCAGCTCACGGGGACACCCGAACACTGAAGCTTTCTTT. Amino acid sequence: CASSRGHPNTEAFF.

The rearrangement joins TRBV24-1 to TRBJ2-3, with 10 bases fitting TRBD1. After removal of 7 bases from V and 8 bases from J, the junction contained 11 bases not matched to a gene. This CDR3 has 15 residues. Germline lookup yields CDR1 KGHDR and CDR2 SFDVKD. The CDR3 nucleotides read TGTGCCACCAGCCCTCCGACAGGGGGCGGGCGTACGCAGTATTTT. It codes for CATSPPTGGGRTQYF.

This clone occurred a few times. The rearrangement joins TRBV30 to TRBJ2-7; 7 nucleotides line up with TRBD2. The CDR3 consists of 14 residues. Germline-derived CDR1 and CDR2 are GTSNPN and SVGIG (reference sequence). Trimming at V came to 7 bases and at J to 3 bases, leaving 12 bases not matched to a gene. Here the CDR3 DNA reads TGTGCCTCTTCCATCCCGACTAGCATCTACGAGCAGTACTTC. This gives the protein CASSIPTSIYEQYF.

CDR3 in amino acids: CASSGATIPYEQYF. The CDR3 nucleotides are TGTGCCAGCAGTGGGGCGACAATACCCTACGAGCAGTACTTC. The chain employs TRBV25-1 and TRBJ2-7; D is ambiguous. Trimming shortened V by 4 bases and J by 2 bases, and 12 bases separated the two germline ends. This CDR3 is built from 14 residues. Germline CDR1 and CDR2: MGHDK and SYGVNS.